This entry describes one T cell receptor (beta chain). Germline V CDR1 and CDR2: MDHEN, SYDVKM. V was clipped by 3 bases and J by 2 bases, with 10 bases between them. This CDR3 has 15 amino acids. This entry is derived from a study of T cell changes during pregnancy in multiple sclerosis. The protocol was immunoSEQ multiplex PCR, while the TCRdb copy is restricted to in-frame clones and leaves out a portion. This sample has 70,000 to 100,000 clones; 93% occur once, and the top ten carry 1.1% to 1.5%. The material was peripheral blood, obtained in the third trimester of pregnancy. The gene calls are TRBV28 and TRBJ2-2, with D perhaps matching TRBD2 (6 bases). This clonotype was obtained from a female donor in good health, enrolled as a control in a pregnancy study. The CDR3 nucleotides read TGTGCCAGCAGTTTCATGGGGGGAAACACCGGGGAGCTGTTTTTT. As protein: CASSFMGGNTGELFF.